These 4 T cell receptor beta chains share one sample of origin, sequenced in a study of shared clonotypes between healthy human individuals. TCRdb keeps only in-frame clones here, not all; method: immunoSEQ multiplex PCR. This sample has some 2.1 million clones, with about 95% found just once. Naivety among CD8 cells was defined by CD45RO negativity and positive CCR7 selection, thereby excluding terminally differentiated effector memory CD45RA+ cells. The sample taken for sequencing was naive CD8+ T cells sorted from blood. Every receptor here comes from a man aged 18 to 30 in good health.

Worth noting for this clone: Other DNA sequences of this sample code for an identical CDR3. The genes are TRBV6-5 and TRBJ2-2; the D call may be TRBD1 or TRBD2 (5 bases each). Trimming removed 2 bases from V and 6 bases from J, with 7 bases in between. The CDR3 runs to 13 residues. Germline CDR1 MNHEY, CDR2 SVGAGI. The CDR3 reads CASSYGTSGELFF. The DNA for the CDR3 is TGTGCCAGCAGTTACGGGACCTCCGGGGAGCTGTTTTTT.

A word on this clone: Other DNA sequences of this sample code for an identical CDR3. V usage is TRBV5-1 and J usage is TRBJ1-2; D is undetermined. Trimming cost V 0 bases and J 2 bases, with 8 bases left between them. The germline V gene encodes CDR1 SGHRS and CDR2 YFSETQ. There are 14 residues in the CDR3. The CDR3 nucleotides are TGCGCCAGCAGCTTGGGGCAGGCCAACTATGGCTACACCTTC. The encoded protein is CASSLGQANYGYTF.

The chain couples TRBV27 to TRBJ2-5; 7 nucleotides match TRBD1. Germline V gives CDR1 MNHEY, CDR2 SMNVEV (reference sequence). The ends lost 4 bases at V and 4 bases at J; junction bases unmatched: 18. CDR3 length equals 18 residues. As DNA, the CDR3 is TGTGCCAGCAGTTCGATTACAGGGGTCGGGGCGCCGGTAGAGACCCAGTACTTC. Translated, it gives CASSSITGVGAPVETQYF.

This chain joins TRBV15 and TRBJ1-2; D might be TRBD1 (6 bases). With 3 bases removed from V and 8 bases from J, the gap between germline ends came to 13 bases. The CDR3 sequence is 13 residues long. From germline, CDR1 is LNHNV and CDR2 YYDKDF (reference sequence). The CDR3 sequence: CATSSFYREGYTF. For the CDR3, the DNA is TGTGCCACCAGCAGTTTTTACAGGGAAGGCTACACCTTC.